This T cell receptor (beta chain) was documented in a study of blood T cell repertoires in COVID-19. Study details: The analysed material was cDNA or gDNA that came from T cells, B-cell-depleted T cells, or PBMCs.

In the authors' methods: By means of reference gene primer amplification, nucleated cell counts were estimated. Assay used: immunoSEQ multiplex PCR; TCRdb lists only in-frame clones, some missing. The DNA gave D and trimming, while V, J and clone size come from that table. Of some 150,000 clones in the sample, about 86% were seen once. Ten or more counts support this clone. A junction boundary mismatches the germline segment, possibly from a read error. The CDR3 spans 15 residues. Germline V gives CDR1 MNHEY, CDR2 SMNVEV (reference sequence). The specimen sequenced was peripheral blood. V usage is TRBV27 and J usage is TRBJ2-1; 8 bases are shared with TRBD2. This TCR was sampled from an older woman with active or convalescent COVID-19. CDR3 in DNA: TGTGCCAGCAGTATATCCGGGACTAGCTACAATGAGCAGTTCTTC. Amino acid sequence: CASSISGTSYNEQFF.